The 25 T cell receptor beta chains reported below all come from one sample, sequenced in a study of blood T cell repertoires in COVID-19. Sequencing was performed with immunoSEQ multiplex PCR; in TCRdb, only in-frame clones are kept and a portion is missing. The data hold 120,000 to 150,000 clones, with roughly 79% observed a single time. Sequences were obtained from peripheral blood. The receptors originated from a man in his forties or fifties with active or convalescent COVID-19.

The chain couples TRBV2 to TRBJ2-3, with D possibly matching TRBD2 (5 bases). Germline CDR1 SNHLY, CDR2 FYNNEI. This CDR3 is 15 amino acids long. V lost 2 bases and J lost 6, with 15 bases in between. CDR3 amino acids: CASSERRVQGDTQYF. DNA of the CDR3: TGTGCCAGCAGTGAAAGGCGGGTACAAGGGGATACGCAGTATTTT.

The J gene is TRBJ1-5, the V gene TRBV10-3; unclear D gene. CDR1 is ENHRY, CDR2 SYGVKD, per germline. The CDR3 is 14 residues long. Trimming stripped 7 bases from V and 0 bases from J, with 10 bases between. CDR3 in amino acids: CAIKGDNSNQPQHF. Written as DNA, the CDR3 is TGTGCCATCAAGGGAGACAATAGCAATCAGCCCCAGCATTTT.

V gene TRBV24-1 combines with J gene TRBJ2-1; 8 positions match TRBD2. The CDR3 runs 16 residues. The germline V gene encodes CDR1 KGHDR and CDR2 SFDVKD. Trimming took 1 base from V and 2 from J; bases not matched to a gene: 3. Written as DNA, the CDR3 is TGTGCCACCAGTGATTTCGGGAGGGAGCCCTACAATGAGCAGTTCTTC. Amino acids: CATSDFGREPYNEQFF.

J is TRBJ2-5 and V is TRBV7-2, with D tentatively TRBD1 (6 bases). The CDR3 runs to 13 residues. Looked up from germline, CDR1 is SGHTA and CDR2 is FQGNSA. V dropped 4 bases and J dropped 5 bases, with 11 bases sitting between them. The chain's CDR3 is CASSSTGRETQYF. The CDR3 DNA is TGTGCCAGCAGCTCCACAGGGCGGGAGACCCAGTACTTC.

The chain couples TRBV4-1 to TRBJ1-6; the match to TRBD1 covers 7 bases. V lost 4 bases to trimming and J lost 0 bases; unmatched junction nucleotides: 12. Germline V gene lookup returns CDR1 MGHRA and CDR2 YSYEKL. The CDR3 is 19 amino acids. The CDR3: CASSRRDSNVTSYNSPLHF. The CDR3 region has the DNA TGCGCCAGCAGCCGGAGGGACAGTAACGTCACCTCCTATAATTCACCCCTCCACTTT.

V gene TRBV11-2 combines with J gene TRBJ1-1, with TRBD1 as a possible D gene (6 bases). The V and J ends lost 1 base and 1 base respectively, with 10 bases between them. The CDR3 contains 15 residues. Germline loops: CDR1 SGHAT, CDR2 FQNNGV. CDR3 DNA sequence: TGTGCCAGCAGCTTAGCTTGGGGGCAGAACACTGAAGCTTTCTTT. This sequence encodes CASSLAWGQNTEAFF. The variable domain in full, completed from reference TRBV11-2 and TRBJ1-1, reads EAGVAQSPRYKIIEKRQSVAFWCNPISGHATLYWYQQILGQGPKLLIQFQNNGVVDDSQLPKDRFSAERLKGVDSTLKIQPAKLEDSAVYLCASSLAWGQNTEAFFGQGTRLTVV.

The CDR3 DNA sequence: TGTGCCAGCAGGGACAGGGGGCGAGTGATTGATGAGCAGTTCTTC. It is translated as CASRDRGRVIDEQFF. The chain uses TRBV6-5 and TRBJ2-1, with 11 bases matching TRBD1. J lost 8 bases, V lost 6 bases, and 9 bases had no gene match. Germline V lookup: CDR1 MNHEY, CDR2 SVGAGI. This CDR3 contains 15 residues.

This chain links TRBV27 with TRBJ1-6; the D is unclear. Germline CDR1 and CDR2: MNHEY and SMNVEV (reference sequence). CDR3 length equals 17 residues. Trimming took off 0 bases at V and 0 bases at J, with 9 bases between the two ends. DNA for the CDR3: TGTGCCAGCAGTTTATCGGCGGGTAGCTCCTATAATTCACCCCTCCACTTT. Its translation: CASSLSAGSSYNSPLHF.

The gene calls are TRBV27 and TRBJ1-1; no clear D gene. V was cut by 6 bases and J by 11 bases, with 19 bases left in between. The CDR3 sequence is 13 residues long. Germline-derived CDR1 and CDR2 are MNHEY and SMNVEV (reference sequence). CDR3 sequence (DNA): TGTGCCAGCAGCCCCGGGGTGGGCTTAGGGGCTTTCTTT. It translates to CASSPGVGLGAFF.

The genes are TRBV11-1 and TRBJ2-2; 8 bases agree with TRBD1. Trimming removed 5 bases from V and 2 bases from J; junction bases left unmatched: 4. From germline, CDR1 is SGHAT and CDR2 FQDESV (reference sequence). This CDR3 contains 15 residues. This CDR3 is CASSLQGANTGELFF. CDR3 nucleotides: TGTGCCAGCAGCCTCCAGGGGGCAAACACCGGGGAGCTGTTTTTT.

The chain carries TRBV7-5 and TRBJ2-7; the table's TRBD2 call for D was not verified on the DNA. TRBV7-5 constitutes a pseudogene. The CDR3 has 16 amino acids. CDR3 residues: CVSSRRGLSGIYEQYF. The CDR3, as DNA: TGTGTCAGTTCAAGGAGGGGACTGTCCGGGATCTACGAGCAGTACTTC.

The CDR3 protein is CASSLLFRDLISPSRAYEQYF. CDR3 nucleotide sequence: TGTGCCAGCTCACTTCTATTCCGGGACTTAATATCTCCCAGTCGGGCATACGAGCAGTACTTC. The rearrangement uses TRBV18 and TRBJ2-7; TRBD2 might be the D (6 bases). With 4 bases removed from V and 4 bases from J, the gap between germline ends came to 35 bases. CDR1 is KGHSH and CDR2 is LQKENI in the germline V gene. The CDR3 is 21 amino acids.

The chain links TRBV3-1 (or the pseudogene TRBV3-2) to TRBJ1-5, with D possibly matching TRBD1 (6 bases). CDR1 and CDR2 from the germline V gene are LGHDT and YNNKEL (reference sequence). V was shortened by 4 bases and J by 9 bases, with 13 bases between the two germline ends. The CDR3 contains 13 residues. CDR3 in DNA: TGTGCCAGCAGCCGGGACAACGAAGGGCCCCAGCATTTT. Its protein is CASSRDNEGPQHF.

This chain uses TRBV3-1 (or the pseudogene TRBV3-2) with TRBJ2-3, with D perhaps matching TRBD2 (5 bases). Germline V gene data show CDR1 as LGHDT and CDR2 as YNNKEL (reference sequence). The CDR3 is 15 residues long. Trimming shortened V by 0 bases and J by 0 bases, and 7 bases separated the two germline ends. CDR3: CASSQDTGSTDTQYF. In DNA form, the CDR3 reads TGTGCCAGCAGCCAAGACACGGGGAGCACAGATACGCAGTATTTT.

The chain uses TRBV6-5 and TRBJ1-5, with TRBD1 as a possible D gene (6 bases). There are 14 residues in the CDR3. Germline-derived CDR1 and CDR2 are MNHEY and SVGAGI. V was cut by 5 bases and J by 4 bases, with 12 bases left in between. CDR3 residues: CASSIDRINQPQHF. For the CDR3, the DNA is TGTGCCAGCAGTATCGACAGGATTAATCAGCCCCAGCATTTT.

This chain joins TRBV28 and TRBJ2-1; D is ambiguous. V was clipped by 6 bases and J by 13 bases, with 10 bases between them. The CDR3 is 10 residues long. Germline values: CDR1 MDHEN, CDR2 SYDVKM. Here the CDR3 DNA reads TGTGCCAGCAGCTTCGTAGAACAGTTCTTC. This gives the protein CASSFVEQFF.

This clone was seen a handful of times. The rearrangement uses TRBV29-1 and TRBJ1-1, with 8 bases that match TRBD1. Germline V gene lookup returns CDR1 SQVTM and CDR2 ANQGSEA. The V segment lost 7 bases and the J segment 1 base; nucleotides outside the gene matches: 5. The CDR3 is made up of 13 amino acids. In DNA, the CDR3 is TGCAGCGCCCCCGGGACAGGGAACACTGAAGCTTTCTTT. Translated, it gives CSAPGTGNTEAFF.

The chain combines TRBV21-1 with TRBJ2-7; whether TRBD1, the table's D call, matches the DNA was not checked. TRBV21-1 is classified as a pseudogene. CDR3 length: 14 amino acids. The CDR3 reads CASPIPSTGYEQYF. The CDR3 DNA is TGTGCCAGCCCCATCCCGTCGACAGGGTACGAGCAGTACTTC.

The chain combines TRBV28 with TRBJ2-3; 12 bases are shared with TRBD2. CDR1 is MDHEN and CDR2 is SYDVKM in the germline V gene. J lost 2 bases, V lost 5 bases, and 8 bases had no gene match. This CDR3 comprises 17 residues. CDR3 sequence (DNA): TGTGCCAGCAGTCCCCTCCGGACTAGCGGGGACACAGATACGCAGTATTTT. Translated, it gives CASSPLRTSGDTDTQYF. The full variable domain, completed using reference TRBV28 and TRBJ2-3, is DVKVTQSSRYLVKRTGEKVFLECVQDMDHENMFWYRQDPGLGLRLIYFSYDVKMKEKGDIPEGYSVSREKKERFSLILESASTNQTSMYLCASSPLRTSGDTDTQYFGPGTRLTVL.

The sample holds a few counts of this clone. This sequence joins TRBV27 and TRBJ2-3; 9 bases are a match to TRBD1. The junction had 7 bases not matched to a gene; V was cut back by 3 bases and J by 3 bases. The CDR3 is made up of 16 amino acids. Looked up from germline, CDR1 is MNHEY and CDR2 is SMNVEV (reference sequence). The CDR3 here is CASSLWTGVGTDTQYF. CDR3 nucleotide sequence: TGTGCCAGCAGTTTGTGGACAGGGGTTGGGACAGATACGCAGTATTTT.

J is TRBJ1-1 and V is TRBV11-2; D might be TRBD1 (6 bases). Looked up from germline, CDR1 is SGHAT and CDR2 is FQNNGV. The CDR3 runs 15 residues. V lost 4 bases and J lost 5, with 17 bases in between. In DNA, the CDR3 is TGTGCCAGCAGCTACGCTCTCAGGGGCGGGACTGAAGCTTTCTTT. This codes for CASSYALRGGTEAFF.

The chain employs TRBV3-1 (or the pseudogene TRBV3-2) and TRBJ2-7; tentative D call: TRBD2 (6 bases). This CDR3 has 15 amino acids. The V gene's germline CDR1 is LGHDT and CDR2 YNNKEL (reference sequence). V lost 0 bases and J lost 2, with 11 bases in between. The CDR3 nucleotides are TGTGCCAGCAGCCAAGATTGGGGGAGGCCCTACGAGCAGTACTTC. Translated: CASSQDWGRPYEQYF.

V gene TRBV5-8 combines with J gene TRBJ1-2, with unresolved D. Germline V gives CDR1 SGHTS, CDR2 YDEGEE. The CDR3 totals 16 residues. V was pared by 0 bases and J by 3 bases, with 15 bases between. CDR3 DNA: TGTGCCAGCAGCTTGGTGCCACACGCACCTCACTATGGCTACACCTTC. It specifies CASSLVPHAPHYGYTF.

About this clone: This CDR3 is also generated by other DNA sequences in the sample. This rearrangement joins TRBV12-3 or TRBV12-4 to TRBJ1-2; TRBD1 is a possible D gene (6 bases). CDR3 length: 13 amino acids. V lost 3 bases and J lost 7, with 12 bases in between. The CDR3 protein is CASSFSGALGYTF. The CDR3 DNA sequence: TGTGCCAGCAGTTTTTCAGGGGCTCTTGGCTACACCTTC.

Regarding this clone: One end of the junction fails to match germline, which may point to a read error. CDR3: CASSPRTSSHEQYF. The CDR3, as DNA: TGTGCCAGCAGCCCTCGGACTAGCTCCCACGAGCAGTACTTC. The chain carries TRBV7-6 and TRBJ2-7, with 8 bases that match TRBD2. There are 14 residues in the CDR3. From germline, CDR1 is SGHVS and CDR2 FNYEAQ.